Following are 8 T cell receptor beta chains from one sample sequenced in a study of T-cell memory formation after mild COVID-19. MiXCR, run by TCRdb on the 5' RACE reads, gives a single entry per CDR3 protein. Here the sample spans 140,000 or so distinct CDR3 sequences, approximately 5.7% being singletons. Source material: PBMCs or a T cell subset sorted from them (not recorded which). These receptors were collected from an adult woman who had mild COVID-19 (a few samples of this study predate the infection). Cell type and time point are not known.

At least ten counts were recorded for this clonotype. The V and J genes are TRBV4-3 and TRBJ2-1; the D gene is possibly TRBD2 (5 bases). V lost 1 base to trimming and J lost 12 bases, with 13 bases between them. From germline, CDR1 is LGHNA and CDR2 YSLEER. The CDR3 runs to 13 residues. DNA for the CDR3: TGCGCCAGCAGCCAAGGGACTTTACTTACGCAGTTCTTC. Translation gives CASSQGTLLTQFF.

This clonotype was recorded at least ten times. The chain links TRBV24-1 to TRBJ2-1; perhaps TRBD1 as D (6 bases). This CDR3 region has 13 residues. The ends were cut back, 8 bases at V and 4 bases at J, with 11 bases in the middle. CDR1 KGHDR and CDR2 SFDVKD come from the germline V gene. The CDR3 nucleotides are TGTGCCACCATGGACAGCACATACAATGAGCAGTTCTTC. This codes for CATMDSTYNEQFF.

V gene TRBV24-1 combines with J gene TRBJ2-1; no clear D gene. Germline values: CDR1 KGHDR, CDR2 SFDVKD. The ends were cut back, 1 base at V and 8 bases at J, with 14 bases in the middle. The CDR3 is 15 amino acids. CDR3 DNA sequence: TGTGCCACCAGTGATTTAGCCGGCCGTTGGGATGAGCAGTTCTTC. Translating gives CATSDLAGRWDEQFF.

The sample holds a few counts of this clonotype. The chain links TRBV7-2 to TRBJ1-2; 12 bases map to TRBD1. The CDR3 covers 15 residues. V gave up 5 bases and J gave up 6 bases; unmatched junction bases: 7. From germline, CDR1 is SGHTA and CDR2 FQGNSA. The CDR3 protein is CASSPRDRGQDGYTF. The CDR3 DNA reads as TGTGCCAGCAGCCCCCGGGACAGGGGGCAAGATGGCTACACCTTC.

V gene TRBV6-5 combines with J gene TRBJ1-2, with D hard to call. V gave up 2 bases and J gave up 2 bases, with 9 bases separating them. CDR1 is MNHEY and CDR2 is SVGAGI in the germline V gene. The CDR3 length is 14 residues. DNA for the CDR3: TGTGCCAGCAGTTACAGCGCGGCAAACTATGGCTACACCTTC. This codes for CASSYSAANYGYTF.

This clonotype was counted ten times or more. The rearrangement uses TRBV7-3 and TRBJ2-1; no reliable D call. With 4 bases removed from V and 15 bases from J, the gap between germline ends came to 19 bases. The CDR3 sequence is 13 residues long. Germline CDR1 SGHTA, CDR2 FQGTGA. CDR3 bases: TGTGCCAGCAGCTCCACTCCTAGTTACGCCCCGTTCTTC. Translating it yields CASSSTPSYAPFF.

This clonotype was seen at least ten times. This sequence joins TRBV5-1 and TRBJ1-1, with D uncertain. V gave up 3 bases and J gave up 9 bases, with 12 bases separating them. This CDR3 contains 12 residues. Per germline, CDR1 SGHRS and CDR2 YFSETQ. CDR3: CASSSRTSQAFF. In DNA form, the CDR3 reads TGCGCCAGCAGCTCGCGGACGTCCCAAGCTTTCTTT.

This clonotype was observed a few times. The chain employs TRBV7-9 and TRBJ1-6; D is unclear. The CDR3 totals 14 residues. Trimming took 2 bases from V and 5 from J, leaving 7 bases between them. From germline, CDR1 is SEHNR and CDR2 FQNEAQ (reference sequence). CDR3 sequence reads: CASSLSGDNSPLHF. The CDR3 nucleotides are TGTGCCAGCAGCTTAAGCGGGGATAATTCACCCCTCCACTTT.